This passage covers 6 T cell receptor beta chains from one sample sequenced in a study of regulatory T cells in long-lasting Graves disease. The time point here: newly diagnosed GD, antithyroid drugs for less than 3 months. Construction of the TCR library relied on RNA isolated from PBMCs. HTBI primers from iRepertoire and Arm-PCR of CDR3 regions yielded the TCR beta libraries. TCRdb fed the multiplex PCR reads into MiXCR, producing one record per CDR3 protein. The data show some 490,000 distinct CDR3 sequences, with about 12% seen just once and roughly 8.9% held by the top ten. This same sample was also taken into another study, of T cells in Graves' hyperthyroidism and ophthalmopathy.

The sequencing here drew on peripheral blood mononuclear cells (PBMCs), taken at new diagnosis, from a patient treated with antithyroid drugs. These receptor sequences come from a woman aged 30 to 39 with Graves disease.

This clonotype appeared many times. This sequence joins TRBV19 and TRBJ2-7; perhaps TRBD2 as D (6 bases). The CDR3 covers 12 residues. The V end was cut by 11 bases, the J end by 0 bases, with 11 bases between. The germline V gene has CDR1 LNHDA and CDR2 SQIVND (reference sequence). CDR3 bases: TGTGCCGGGACTCCAAGCTCCTACGAGCAGTACTTC. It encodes CAGTPSSYEQYF.

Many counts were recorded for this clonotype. The CDR3 spells CASSLDLGTSDYEQYF. CDR3 nucleotide sequence: TGCGCCAGCAGCTTGGACTTAGGGACTAGCGACTACGAGCAGTACTTC. V and J are TRBV5-1 and TRBJ2-7, with 10 bases fitting TRBD2. Trimming removed 0 bases from V and 3 bases from J; junction bases left unmatched: 6. This CDR3 region has 16 residues. Germline CDR1 is SGHRS and CDR2 is YFSETQ. Together with reference TRBV5-1 and TRBJ2-7, the CDR3 gives the full variable domain: KAGVTQTPRYLIKTRGQQVTLSCSPISGHRSVSWYQQTPGQGLQFLFEYFSETQRNKGNFPGRFSGRQFSNSRSEMNVSTLELGDSALYLCASSLDLGTSDYEQYFGPGTRLTVT.

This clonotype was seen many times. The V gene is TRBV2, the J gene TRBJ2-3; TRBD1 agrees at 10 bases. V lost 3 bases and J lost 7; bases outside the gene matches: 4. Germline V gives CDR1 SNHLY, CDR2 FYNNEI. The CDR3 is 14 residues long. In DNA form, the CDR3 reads TGTGCCAGCAGTGAGGACAGGGGGAGGAATACGCAGTATTTT. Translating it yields CASSEDRGRNTQYF.

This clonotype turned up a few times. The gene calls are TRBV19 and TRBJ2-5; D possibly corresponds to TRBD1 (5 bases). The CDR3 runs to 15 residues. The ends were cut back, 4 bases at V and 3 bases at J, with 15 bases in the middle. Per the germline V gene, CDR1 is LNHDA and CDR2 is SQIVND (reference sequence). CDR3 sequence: CASSTRTLPEETQYF. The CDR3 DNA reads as TGTGCCAGTAGTACCCGGACACTACCAGAAGAGACCCAGTACTTC. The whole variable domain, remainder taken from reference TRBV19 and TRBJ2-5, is DGGITQSPKYLFRKEGQNVTLSCEQNLNHDAMYWYRQDPGQGLRLIYYSQIVNDFQKGDIAEGYSVSREKKESFPLTVTSAQKNPTAFYLCASSTRTLPEETQYFGPGTRLLVL.

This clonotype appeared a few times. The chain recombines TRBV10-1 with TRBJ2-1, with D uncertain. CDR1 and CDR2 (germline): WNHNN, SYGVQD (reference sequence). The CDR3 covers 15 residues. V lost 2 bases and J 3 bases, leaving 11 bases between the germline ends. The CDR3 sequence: CASSERSKYYNEQFF. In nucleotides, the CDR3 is TGCGCCAGCAGTGAGAGAAGTAAATACTACAATGAGCAGTTCTTC.

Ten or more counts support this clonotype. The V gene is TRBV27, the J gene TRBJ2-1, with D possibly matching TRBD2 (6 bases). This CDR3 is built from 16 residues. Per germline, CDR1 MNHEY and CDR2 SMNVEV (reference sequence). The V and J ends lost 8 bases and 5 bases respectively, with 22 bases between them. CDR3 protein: CASRAPGRGSNNEQFF. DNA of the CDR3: TGTGCCAGCCGTGCCCCTGGTCGGGGGTCAAACAATGAGCAGTTCTTC.